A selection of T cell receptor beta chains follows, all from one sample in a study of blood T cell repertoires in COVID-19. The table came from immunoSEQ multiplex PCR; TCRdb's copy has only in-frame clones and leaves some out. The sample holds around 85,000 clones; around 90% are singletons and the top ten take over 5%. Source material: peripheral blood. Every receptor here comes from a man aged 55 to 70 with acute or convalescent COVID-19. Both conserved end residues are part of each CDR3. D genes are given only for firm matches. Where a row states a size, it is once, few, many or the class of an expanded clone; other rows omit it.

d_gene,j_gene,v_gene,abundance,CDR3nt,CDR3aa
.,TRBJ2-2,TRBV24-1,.,TGTGCCACCAGTGATTTAGAGTTCGGGGGCACCGGGGAGCTGTTTTTT,CATSDLEFGGTGELFF
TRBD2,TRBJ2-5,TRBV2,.,TGTGCCAGCAGTGATGGCACTAGCGGGGCGGAGACCCAGTACTTC,CASSDGTSGAETQYF
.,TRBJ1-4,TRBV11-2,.,TGTGCCAGCAGCTTAGAACTCCGCCAGGGTGTCCCTGAAAAACTGTTTTTT,CASSLELRQGVPEKLFF
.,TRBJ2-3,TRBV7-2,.,TGTGCCAGCAGCAGCACCTTTCCCACAGATACGCAGTATTTT,CASSSTFPTDTQYF
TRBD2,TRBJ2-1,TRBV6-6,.,TGTGCCAGCAGTTCCAAAAGCGGGGGGGCCAACAATGAGCAGTTCTTC,CASSSKSGGANNEQFF
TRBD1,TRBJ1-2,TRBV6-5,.,TGTGCCAGCAGTACGGGACAGGGGAGGACCTATGGCTACACCTTC,CASSTGQGRTYGYTF
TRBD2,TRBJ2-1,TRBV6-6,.,TGTGCCAGCAGTCCTTTTCCGGGACTAGCGGGGGGGCCCGATGAGCAGTTCTTC,CASSPFPGLAGGPDEQFF
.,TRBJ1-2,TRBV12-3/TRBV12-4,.,TGTGCCAGCAGACCAGGGAATAGTGGCTACACCTTC,CASRPGNSGYTF
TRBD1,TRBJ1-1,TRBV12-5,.,TGTGCTAGTGGGACAGGGGCAGAAGCTTTCTTT,CASGTGAEAFF
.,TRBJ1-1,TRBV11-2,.,TGTGCCAGCAGCTTAGAGTCCGGGGTTGGAGTTGAAGCTTTCTTT,CASSLESGVGVEAFF
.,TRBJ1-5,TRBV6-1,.,TGTGCCAGCAGTGAAATAGACACTCATAGCAATCAGCCCCAGCATTTT,CASSEIDTHSNQPQHF
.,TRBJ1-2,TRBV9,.,TGTGCCAGCAGCGTAGACCGGGGGGGCTATGGCTACACCTTC,CASSVDRGGYGYTF
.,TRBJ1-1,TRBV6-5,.,TGTGCCAGCAGTAGCGGGGGGACTGAAGCTTTCTTT,CASSSGGTEAFF
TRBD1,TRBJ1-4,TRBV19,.,TGTGCCAGTAATACAGGGGCGGGTAATGAAAAACTGTTTTTT,CASNTGAGNEKLFF
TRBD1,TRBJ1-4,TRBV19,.,TGTGCCAGCCGCCGAAACAGGGGGTCAGATGAAAAACTGTTTTTT,CASRRNRGSDEKLFF
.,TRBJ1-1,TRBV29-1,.,TGCAGCGTTCAACGGGACACAGGGAAATTAAGGAACACTGAAGCTTTCTTT,CSVQRDTGKLRNTEAFF
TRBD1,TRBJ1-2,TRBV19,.,TGTGCCAGTAGTGACTACTCGGACAGGAGTAACTATGGCTACACCTTC,CASSDYSDRSNYGYTF
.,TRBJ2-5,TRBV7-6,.,TGTGCCAGCAGCTTAGCACTAGAGACCCAGTACTTC,CASSLALETQYF
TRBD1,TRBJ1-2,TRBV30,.,TGTGCCTGGAAGGGGACAGGGGATGGCTACACCTTC,CAWKGTGDGYTF
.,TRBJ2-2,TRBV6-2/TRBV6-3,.,TGTGCCAGCAGCCAACCAGGTTGGGTGGCAGGGACCGGGGAGCTGTTTTTT,CASSQPGWVAGTGELFF
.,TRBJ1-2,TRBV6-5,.,TGTGCCAGCAGACGCGGGAACTATGGCTACACCTTC,CASRRGNYGYTF
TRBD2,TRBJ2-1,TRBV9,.,TGTGCCAGCAGCTCGCAGCGGGGGGCTTTCTCCTACAATGAGCAGTTCTTC,CASSSQRGAFSYNEQFF
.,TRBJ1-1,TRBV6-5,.,TGTGCCAGCCGAGGGCAGGGAGGGACTGAAGCTTTCTTT,CASRGQGGTEAFF
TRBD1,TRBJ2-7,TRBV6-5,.,TGTGCCAGTTACCCGGGACAGGCGGTCCACGAGCAGTACTTC,CASYPGQAVHEQYF
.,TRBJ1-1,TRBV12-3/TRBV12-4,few,TGTGCCAGCAGGAAACAGGGAACTGAAGCTTTCTTT,CASRKQGTEAFF
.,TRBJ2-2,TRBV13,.,TGTGCCAGCAGCTTAGTAACGCTAGGGCGGGGCACCGGGGAGCTGTTTTTT,CASSLVTLGRGTGELFF
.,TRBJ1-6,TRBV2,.,TGTGCCAGCAGTGGACAGCTCAATTCACCCCTCCACTTT,CASSGQLNSPLHF
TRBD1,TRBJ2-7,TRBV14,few,TGTGCCAGCAGCTCACCGGGACAGGCTTCCTACGAGCAGTACTTC,CASSSPGQASYEQYF
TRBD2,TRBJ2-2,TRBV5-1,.,TGCGCCAGCAGACTAGGCGGGGGGAACACCGGGGAGCTGTTTTTT,CASRLGGGNTGELFF
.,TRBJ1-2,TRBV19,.,TGTGCCAGTAGATTAGTCGGGGAGAACTATGGCTACACCTTC,CASRLVGENYGYTF
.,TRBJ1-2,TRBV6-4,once,TGTGCCAGCAGCGCTTCAGGGGACGGCTACACCTTC,CASSASGDGYTF
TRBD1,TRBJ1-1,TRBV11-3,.,TGTGCCAGCAGCCAGGACAGGGGAAACACTGAAGCTTTCTTT,CASSQDRGNTEAFF
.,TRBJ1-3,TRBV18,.,TGTGCCAGCTCACCAACCCGGCGGGTCTCTGGAAACACCATATATTTT,CASSPTRRVSGNTIYF
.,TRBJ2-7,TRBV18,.,TGTGCCAGCTCACGGGCCTCGGGGTACGAGCAGTACTTC,CASSRASGYEQYF
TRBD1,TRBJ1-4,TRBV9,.,TGTGCCAGCAGCGCCGGGACAGGGGGGGCTAATGAAAAACTGTTTTTT,CASSAGTGGANEKLFF
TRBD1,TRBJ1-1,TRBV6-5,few,TGTGCCAGCAGTTTAAACAGGGGAGCGGGGAACACTGAAGCTTTCTTT,CASSLNRGAGNTEAFF
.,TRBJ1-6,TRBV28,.,TGTGCCAGCAGTTTAGAGGTATGGCCAAGTAGCTCCTATAATTCACCCCTCCACTTT,CASSLEVWPSSSYNSPLHF
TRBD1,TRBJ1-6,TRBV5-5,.,TGTGCCAGCAGATCCGAAGGGACAGGGAATTCACCCCTCCACTTT,CASRSEGTGNSPLHF
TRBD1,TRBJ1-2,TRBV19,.,TGTGCCAGTAGACCACAGGGGGCGAATGGCTACACCTTC,CASRPQGANGYTF
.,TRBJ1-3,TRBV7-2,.,TGTGCCAGCCACACAGCCTCTGGAAACACCATATATTTT,CASHTASGNTIYF